The clone carrying this T cell receptor beta chain was recorded at least ten times. V was clipped by 5 bases and J by 6 bases; unmatched bases: 13. There are 17 residues in the CDR3. RNA transcripts gave rise to amplified TCR beta CDR3 regions. The TCR CDR3 first-round RT-PCR relied on the HTBI primer set. One entry per CDR3 protein, called by TCRdb with MiXCR from the multiplex PCR reads. The sample consists of 460,000 or so distinct CDR3 sequences, approximately 14% of them appearing once. The data were obtained in a study of T cells in Graves' hyperthyroidism and ophthalmopathy. Clinical symptoms, serum thyroxine and TRAb, thyroid ultrasound and orbital computed tomography were used for the diagnoses.

The receptor was isolated from a young woman with Graves' hyperthyroidism. The chain recombines TRBV12-3 or TRBV12-4 with TRBJ1-4, with 9 bases matching TRBD1. The sequenced sample consisted of blood. The CDR3 loop reads CASSPPGTGMIDEKLFF. The CDR3 DNA follows: TGTGCCAGCAGTCCCCCCGGGACAGGGATGATCGATGAAAAACTGTTTTTT.